This entry lists 9 T cell receptor beta chains sequenced from one sample in a study of spatial heterogeneity in lung cancer. Study results and caveats: Mutation counts in tumors were tracked by counts of expanded intratumoral alpha and beta TCRs.

Sample time point: sample taken at primary tumor resection. Antigen specificity for these receptors is unknown. TCRdb called the 5' RACE reads again in MiXCR, with one record for every CDR3 protein. The table records a few thousand distinct CDR3 sequences, roughly a sixth of them present only once. This specimen was lung tumor tissue, taken at surgery. These receptors originate from a male donor with early-stage non-small cell lung cancer.

CDR3 DNA sequence: TGTGCCAGCGAACGGGCTAACTATGGCTACACCTTC. This codes for CASERANYGYTF. J is TRBJ1-2 and V is TRBV6-2 or TRBV6-3; D remains ambiguous. CDR1 and CDR2 from the germline V gene are MNHEY and SVGEGT. This CDR3 spans 12 amino acids. Trimming left V 8 bases short and J 0 bases short, with 7 bases between.

This clonotype is classed as large (0.1 to 1%). DNA for the CDR3: TGTGCCAGCAGTGACTTCGAAATCCGTCGGCGGATGCCCTCTGGAAACACCATATATTTT. As protein: CASSDFEIRRRMPSGNTIYF. This chain joins TRBV6-4 and TRBJ1-3, with D unresolved. Germline assignment: CDR1 MRHNA and CDR2 SNTAGT. The ends were cut back, 1 base at V and 0 bases at J, with 22 bases in the middle. The CDR3 is made up of 20 amino acids.

This clonotype is deemed medium-sized. The chain is built from TRBV4-3 and TRBJ1-4, with D perhaps TRBD1 (6 bases). CDR1 LGHNA and CDR2 YSLEER come from the germline V gene. The CDR3 is 17 amino acids. Trimming took 0 bases from V and 8 from J, leaving 19 bases between them. The chain's CDR3 is CASSQDLVGGGYEKLFF. CDR3 in DNA: TGCGCCAGCAGCCAAGATTTGGTGGGAGGGGGATACGAAAAACTGTTTTTT.

By share, this clonotype counts as medium-sized. This chain uses TRBV7-3 with TRBJ2-5; 8 bases are shared with TRBD2. The germline gives CDR1 SGHTA, CDR2 FQGTGA. This CDR3 is built from 17 residues. The V gene end was trimmed by 2 bases and the J gene end by 5 bases; junction bases not matched to a gene: 13. The CDR3 DNA is TGTGCCAGCAGCTTAGGCCCTGTGCGGGGGGCTGGGGAGACCCAGTACTTC. This sequence encodes CASSLGPVRGAGETQYF.

This clonotype is medium-sized (0.01 to 0.1%) by share. The chain joins TRBV6-5 to TRBJ1-1; D is uncertain. Germline V gives CDR1 MNHEY, CDR2 SVGAGI. Trimming removed 0 bases from V and 7 bases from J, with 6 bases in between. The CDR3 length is 12 residues. CDR3 sequence reads: CASSYSGSEAFF. The CDR3 DNA follows: TGTGCCAGCAGTTACTCAGGCAGTGAAGCTTTCTTT.

In its sample, this clonotype ranks as large. The rearrangement uses TRBV27 and TRBJ2-1; D possibly matches TRBD1 or TRBD2 (5 bases each). This CDR3 spans 13 amino acids. Germline V lookup: CDR1 MNHEY, CDR2 SMNVEV (reference sequence). V lost 7 bases and J 0 bases, leaving 7 bases between the germline ends. The CDR3 is CASTGSSYNEQFF. The CDR3 DNA is TGTGCCAGCACAGGGAGCTCCTACAATGAGCAGTTCTTC.

By frequency in the sample, this clonotype is medium-sized. The chain couples TRBV28 to TRBJ1-5; the D is unclear. The CDR3 is made up of 15 amino acids. The ends were cut back, 7 bases at V and 0 bases at J, with 13 bases in the middle. CDR1 is MDHEN and CDR2 is SYDVKM in the germline V gene. The DNA of the CDR3 is TGTGCCAGCACGGCACAGTTTTTTAGCAATCAGCCCCAGCATTTT. It yields the protein CASTAQFFSNQPQHF.

V usage is TRBV28 and J usage is TRBJ2-1; 7 bases align to TRBD1. Germline V gene lookup returns CDR1 MDHEN and CDR2 SYDVKM. CDR3 length: 13 amino acids. V was clipped by 6 bases and J by 3 bases; unmatched bases: 2. CDR3 DNA: TGTGCCAGCAGATGGACAGGCTACAATGAGCAGTTCTTC. It is translated as CASRWTGYNEQFF.

This rearrangement joins TRBV5-1 to TRBJ1-1, with D hard to call. The germline V gene encodes CDR1 SGHRS and CDR2 YFSETQ. Trimming cost V 0 bases and J 1 base, with 10 bases left between them. CDR3 size: 15 residues. This CDR3 is CASSLGPYGNTEAFF. The DNA for the CDR3 is TGCGCCAGCAGCTTGGGTCCATACGGGAACACTGAAGCTTTCTTT.